These 32 T cell receptor beta chains originate from one sample sequenced in a study of blood T cell repertoires in COVID-19. Clones were sequenced by immunoSEQ multiplex PCR, and TCRdb holds only the in-frame ones, with some missing. The repertoire consists of around 180,000 clones, with around 67% occurring once and the leading ten covering 3%. The sample taken for sequencing was peripheral blood. Receptors originate from a woman older than 75 with acute or convalescent COVID-19.

This clone has just a few counts. V usage is TRBV3-1 (or the pseudogene TRBV3-2) and J usage is TRBJ1-1, with 7 bases aligning to TRBD1. Looked up from germline, CDR1 is LGHDT and CDR2 is YNNKEL (reference sequence). V shed 1 base and J 11 bases; nucleotides not matched to a gene: 10. CDR3 length: 14 residues. The CDR3 sequence is CASSQAWWTGDAFF. The CDR3, as DNA: TGTGCCAGCAGCCAAGCCTGGTGGACAGGTGATGCTTTCTTT.

The V and J genes are TRBV4-1 and TRBJ2-3, with a weak D call TRBD1 (5 bases). The CDR3 runs to 15 residues. Deletions cut 3 bases from V and 2 bases from J, with 12 bases between. Per germline, CDR1 MGHRA and CDR2 YSYEKL. CDR3 bases: TGCGCCAGCAGCCAGATGATGGGGCTCACAGATACGCAGTATTTT. Encoded protein: CASSQMMGLTDTQYF.

CDR3 sequence reads: CASSIGQANLNNEQFF. The CDR3 DNA follows: TGTGCCAGCAGCATCGGACAGGCAAATTTGAACAATGAGCAGTTCTTC. V gene TRBV7-2 combines with J gene TRBJ2-1, with TRBD1 matching over 7 bases. Looked up from germline, CDR1 is SGHTA and CDR2 is FQGNSA. The CDR3 covers 16 residues. V lost 5 bases and J lost 5; bases outside the gene matches: 12.

The CDR3 DNA reads as TGTGCCAGCAGTTTGGCTAGCGGAGGGACAGATACGCAGTATTTT. This codes for CASSLASGGTDTQYF. The V call is TRBV28, the J call TRBJ2-3; 7 bases line up with TRBD2. This CDR3 region has 15 residues. The V and J ends lost 3 bases and 3 bases, in that order; junction bases with no gene match: 6. The germline gives CDR1 MDHEN, CDR2 SYDVKM.

This clone was seen once. The chain uses TRBV11-2 and TRBJ2-5; TRBD2 might be the D (6 bases). The V gene lost 2 bases and the J gene lost 7 bases, with 20 bases spanning the gap. Germline CDR1 SGHAT, CDR2 FQNNGV. This CDR3 is 16 amino acids long. CDR3 amino acids: CASSLTALGTSGTQYF. The CDR3 DNA sequence: TGTGCCAGCAGCTTAACTGCGTTAGGGACTTCAGGGACCCAGTACTTC.

This chain joins TRBV2 and TRBJ2-7, with 9 positions matching TRBD1. The length of the CDR3 is 16 residues. V trimming: 6 bases; J trimming: 7 bases; junction bases outside the gene matches: 16. Germline CDR1 reads SNHLY; CDR2 reads FYNNEI. In DNA, the CDR3 is TGTGCCAGCAGGGGGACCTCCGGGGACAGGGCTCGAGAGCAGTACTTC. Protein sequence: CASRGTSGDRAREQYF.

The J gene is TRBJ1-1, the V gene TRBV5-1, with D possibly TRBD1 on 5 matching bases. The CDR3 has 14 residues. Trimming took off 2 bases at V and 1 base at J, with 9 bases between the two ends. CDR1 and CDR2 (germline): SGHRS, YFSETQ. The CDR3 protein is CASSFNTGNTEAFF. The CDR3 coding sequence is TGCGCCAGCAGCTTCAACACAGGGAACACTGAAGCTTTCTTT.

CDR3 in amino acids: CASSSETINTQYF. Here the CDR3 DNA reads TGTGCCAGCAGTTCTGAGACTATTAATACGCAGTATTTT. This sequence joins TRBV28 and TRBJ2-3, with a tentative D call TRBD2 (5 bases). Trimming removed 4 bases at V and 7 bases at J, with 12 bases between. This CDR3 contains 13 residues. The germline V gene has CDR1 MDHEN and CDR2 SYDVKM.

This clone was counted only a few times. The chain employs TRBV12-5 and TRBJ2-5; 9 nucleotides line up with TRBD2. The germline V gene encodes CDR1 LGHNT and CDR2 FRNRAP. Trimming took 7 bases from V and 2 from J; bases not matched to a gene: 8. There are 15 residues in the CDR3. The CDR3 nucleotides read TGTGCTAGTGCCCCTGGGACTAGCTTACAAGAGACCCAGTACTTC. Translating gives CASAPGTSLQETQYF.

This clone was observed a handful of times. The gene calls are TRBV7-9 and TRBJ2-3, with TRBD2 matching 9 bases. The trim removed 5 bases at V and 1 base at J, leaving 13 bases unmatched. Germline-derived CDR1 and CDR2 are SEHNR and FQNEAQ (reference sequence). There are 18 residues in the CDR3. The CDR3 here is CASSLTRVVAGGTDTQYF. DNA for the CDR3: TGTGCCAGCAGCCTAACCCGAGTCGTAGCGGGAGGCACAGATACGCAGTATTTT.

This chain uses TRBV30 with TRBJ2-1; D is possibly TRBD1 (8 bases). This CDR3 contains 14 residues. Germline V CDR1 and CDR2: GTSNPN, SVGIG (reference sequence). The ends were cut back, 5 bases at V and 6 bases at J, with 17 bases in the middle. The CDR3 region has the DNA TGTGCCTGGGGTAACAGGGGGGGAATCAATGAGCAGTTCTTC. It translates to CAWGNRGGINEQFF.

This clone has only one observation. The chain recombines TRBV11-3 with TRBJ2-7; D uncertain. Germline V CDR1 and CDR2: SGHNT, YENEEA. The V and J ends lost 6 bases and 2 bases respectively, with 14 bases between them. CDR3 length: 14 residues. In nucleotides, the CDR3 is TGTGCCAGCAGTTTATACTCAAGTCCCTACGAGCAGTACTTC. It encodes CASSLYSSPYEQYF.

CDR3: CASSPRTSLTRTDTQYF. The CDR3 nucleotides are TGTGCCAGCAGCCCAAGGACTAGCCTTACACGCACAGATACGCAGTATTTT. The chain is built from TRBV4-2 and TRBJ2-3; 8 positions match TRBD2. CDR3 length: 17 amino acids. The germline V gene encodes CDR1 LGHNA and CDR2 YNFKEQ. The ends lost 4 bases at V and 1 base at J; junction bases unmatched: 10.

The CDR3 is CSVRTGGVNQPQHF. The CDR3 nucleotides read TGCAGCGTTCGGACAGGGGGCGTTAATCAGCCCCAGCATTTT. The V call is TRBV29-1, the J call TRBJ1-5; 11 bases agree with TRBD1. The V and J ends lost 5 bases and 4 bases, in that order; junction bases with no gene match: 4. CDR1 is SQVTM and CDR2 is ANQGSEA in the germline V gene. This CDR3 contains 14 residues.

The chain combines TRBV7-9 with TRBJ1-3; TRBD1 matches at 7 bases. This CDR3 region has 15 residues. Trimming removed 5 bases from V and 4 bases from J; junction bases left unmatched: 8. Germline V gene lookup returns CDR1 SEHNR and CDR2 FQNEAQ (reference sequence). The DNA for the CDR3 is TGTGCCAGCAGCCCACAGGGGTTGAGGGGAAACACCATATATTTT. This gives the protein CASSPQGLRGNTIYF. Full variable domain (rest looked up from reference TRBV7-9 and TRBJ1-3): DTGVSQNPRHKITKRGQNVTFRCDPISEHNRLYWYRQTLGQGPEFLTYFQNEAQLEKSRLLSDRFSAERPKGSFSTLEIQRTEQGDSAMYLCASSPQGLRGNTIYFGEGSWLTVV.

CDR3 region: CASSISGRFDEQFF. DNA for the CDR3: TGTGCCAGCAGCATTAGCGGGAGGTTCGATGAGCAGTTCTTC. The chain couples TRBV9 to TRBJ2-1; 10 positions match TRBD2. Germline assignment: CDR1 SGDLS and CDR2 YYNGEE. This CDR3 is 14 amino acids long. Unmatched junction bases numbered 6, after V lost 4 bases and J lost 8 bases.

This clone was seen a few times. V and J are TRBV19 and TRBJ2-3, with 13 bases identical to TRBD2. The germline V gene has CDR1 LNHDA and CDR2 SQIVND (reference sequence). Trimming cost V 4 bases and J 7 bases; bases outside gene matches: 11. This CDR3 is 17 amino acids long. Written as DNA, the CDR3 is TGTGCCAGTAGTAGAGCCGGGACTAGCGGGATGACGAATACGCAGTATTTT. The encoded protein is CASSRAGTSGMTNTQYF.

This clone was detected only a few times. The J gene is TRBJ1-1, the V gene TRBV12-5; D uncertain. The germline gives CDR1 LGHNT, CDR2 FRNRAP. The CDR3 has 14 amino acids. V shed 1 base and J shed 5 bases, with 11 bases lying between them. DNA for the CDR3: TGTGCTAGTGGTTTGGGATATGGGGAGACTGAAGCTTTCTTT. Translating gives CASGLGYGETEAFF.

The V call is TRBV23-1, the J call TRBJ2-3; 8 positions match TRBD1. TRBV23-1 is recorded as an ORF, its role being uncertain. Trimming removed 1 base from V and 2 bases from J; junction bases left unmatched: 5. The length of the CDR3 is 16 residues. CDR3 region: CASSQLDRVFTDTQYF. In DNA, the CDR3 is TGCGCCAGCAGTCAATTGGACAGGGTCTTCACAGATACGCAGTATTTT.

The gene calls are TRBV1 and TRBJ2-2; the DNA was not compared with TRBD1, the D call given in the table. TRBV1 is a recognized pseudogene. The CDR3 is 17 amino acids. The CDR3 DNA sequence: TGCACCAGCAGCCAGGACAGGGGGATTCGAGGCACCGGGGAGCTGTTTTTT. The encoded protein is CTSSQDRGIRGTGELFF.

The chain joins TRBV7-9 to TRBJ2-2; D gene ambiguous. The ends were cut back, 5 bases at V and 3 bases at J, with 10 bases in the middle. Germline values: CDR1 SEHNR, CDR2 FQNEAQ (reference sequence). The CDR3 sequence is 14 residues long. CDR3 protein: CASSGTEDTGELFF. CDR3 sequence (DNA): TGTGCCAGCAGCGGAACAGAAGACACCGGGGAGCTGTTTTTT.

This chain connects TRBV14 to TRBJ1-6; 7 bases line up with TRBD1. The CDR3 length is 14 residues. The germline V gene has CDR1 SGHDN and CDR2 FVKESK. After removal of 2 bases from V and 8 bases from J, the junction contained 3 bases not matched to a gene. CDR3 coding DNA: TGTGCCAGCAGCCAACGGGACAGCTATTCACCCCTCCACTTT. Translated, it gives CASSQRDSYSPLHF. The complete variable domain, with remaining parts taken from reference TRBV14 and TRBJ1-6, reads EAGVTQFPSHSVIEKGQTVTLRCDPISGHDNLYWYRRVMGKEIKFLLHFVKESKQDESGMPNNRFLAERTGGTYSTLKVQPAELEDSGVYFCASSQRDSYSPLHFGNGTRLTVT.

The count of this clone is one. This rearrangement joins TRBV7-9 to TRBJ2-5; D perhaps matches TRBD2 (6 bases). V lost 4 bases, J lost 4 bases, and 19 bases lay in between. The germline CDR1 and CDR2 sequences are SEHNR and FQNEAQ (reference sequence). The CDR3 covers 16 residues. CDR3: CASSYRRDPKGETQYF. The CDR3 nucleotides read TGTGCCAGCAGCTACCGGAGGGACCCCAAAGGAGAGACCCAGTACTTC. The full variable domain, its missing parts supplied by reference TRBV7-9 and TRBJ2-5, is DTGVSQNPRHKITKRGQNVTFRCDPISEHNRLYWYRQTLGQGPEFLTYFQNEAQLEKSRLLSDRFSAERPKGSFSTLEIQRTEQGDSAMYLCASSYRRDPKGETQYFGPGTRLLVL.

The rearrangement uses TRBV6-5 and TRBJ1-1; no reliable D call. With 2 bases removed from V and 4 bases from J, the gap between germline ends came to 8 bases. CDR3 length: 13 amino acids. In germline, CDR1 is MNHEY, CDR2 SVGAGI. The chain's CDR3 is CASSYLGGTEAFF. The DNA of the CDR3 is TGTGCCAGCAGTTACCTAGGAGGCACTGAAGCTTTCTTT.

This clone was picked up a small number of times. V usage is TRBV28 and J usage is TRBJ2-2; 8 bases match TRBD2. V lost 3 bases, J lost 4 bases, and 4 bases stayed unmatched. Germline CDR1 and CDR2: MDHEN and SYDVKM. This CDR3 contains 15 residues. This CDR3 reads CASSLRLALTGELFF. The CDR3 DNA sequence: TGTGCCAGCAGTTTGAGACTAGCGCTCACCGGGGAGCTGTTTTTT. Full variable domain (outside the CDR3, taken from reference TRBV28 and TRBJ2-2): DVKVTQSSRYLVKRTGEKVFLECVQDMDHENMFWYRQDPGLGLRLIYFSYDVKMKEKGDIPEGYSVSREKKERFSLILESASTNQTSMYLCASSLRLALTGELFFGEGSRLTVL.

The chain carries TRBV9 and TRBJ1-3; the D is unclear. CDR1 is SGDLS, CDR2 YYNGEE, per germline. The CDR3 runs to 14 residues. Trimming stripped 1 base from V and 0 bases from J, with 5 bases between. The CDR3: CASSVQSSGNTIYF. CDR3 DNA sequence: TGTGCCAGCAGCGTACAATCCTCTGGAAACACCATATATTTT.

The CDR3 nucleotides are TGTGCCAGCTCACCTTCCGCGACAGACAAGACTGGAAACACCATATATTTT. Its protein product is CASSPSATDKTGNTIYF. This chain joins TRBV18 and TRBJ1-3; a weak D match, TRBD1 (5 bases). Trimming shortened V by 3 bases and J by 2 bases, and 17 bases separated the two germline ends. In germline, CDR1 is KGHSH, CDR2 LQKENI. CDR3 length equals 17 residues.

The rearrangement uses TRBV6-5 and TRBJ2-3; 8 nucleotides match TRBD1. The V segment lost 5 bases and the J segment 6 bases; nucleotides outside the gene matches: 1. CDR3 length equals 12 residues. Germline loops: CDR1 MNHEY, CDR2 SVGAGI. The CDR3 here is CASSRQGDTQYF. CDR3 coding DNA: TGTGCCAGCAGTCGACAGGGGGATACGCAGTATTTT.

This clone was found a few times. The rearrangement uses TRBV7-6 and TRBJ1-4, with D maybe TRBD1 (6 bases). Trimming removed 3 bases from V and 1 base from J, with 15 bases in between. The CDR3 length is 17 residues. Germline loops: CDR1 SGHVS, CDR2 FNYEAQ. The DNA of the CDR3 is TGTGCCAGCAGCTTTGGGGGCTCGACACTAACTAATGAAAAACTGTTTTTT. The encoded protein is CASSFGGSTLTNEKLFF.

The chain joins TRBV6-6 to TRBJ2-1; 9 nucleotides line up with TRBD2. The CDR3 length is 15 residues. Germline values: CDR1 MNHNY, CDR2 SVGAGI (reference sequence). The trim removed 2 bases at V and 4 bases at J, leaving 3 bases unmatched. The CDR3 nucleotides read TGTGCCAGCAGTTACGCGGGAGGGGGGTACAATGAGCAGTTCTTC. Protein sequence: CASSYAGGGYNEQFF.

This clone was counted only a few times. This sequence joins TRBV11-2 and TRBJ2-7, with 7 bases lining up with TRBD2. Germline trimming cut 4 bases from V and 0 bases from J; bases unmatched to any gene: 6. CDR3 length: 15 residues. The germline gives CDR1 SGHAT, CDR2 FQNNGV. The CDR3 DNA reads as TGTGCCAGCAGCTCCCAGGGAGGGAGCTCCTACGAGCAGTACTTC. As protein: CASSSQGGSSYEQYF.

The rearrangement uses TRBV28 and TRBJ1-3, with TRBD1 identical over 11 bases. This CDR3 contains 16 residues. The V segment lost 8 bases and the J segment 0 bases; nucleotides outside the gene matches: 6. Germline V lookup: CDR1 MDHEN, CDR2 SYDVKM. The CDR3 here is CASRSGTGGSGNTIYF. For the CDR3, the DNA is TGTGCCAGCCGATCCGGGACAGGGGGCTCTGGAAACACCATATATTTT.